This is a list of T cell receptor beta chains from one sample in a study of shared clonotypes between healthy human individuals. Measured with immunoSEQ multiplex PCR; TCRdb has only the in-frame clones, and not every one. The profile shows hundreds of thousands of clones, over 70% of them singletons. Sequences were obtained from memory CD4+ T cells sorted from blood. The source of these receptors is a man younger than 40 in good health. Both conserved end residues are part of each CDR3. Each record gives: D gene, V gene, J gene, clone size, CDR3 DNA, CDR3 protein. A D gene is named only where the DNA matches it firmly. Some rows have no size entry. The others give once, few or many, or a class for an expanded clone.

d_call: TRBD2; v_call: TRBV18; j_call: TRBJ2-3; clone_size: NA; cdr3_nt: TGTGCCAGCTCACCACCGGTACGCGTACTAGCGGGAGATACGCAGTATTTT; cdr3_aa: CASSPPVRVLAGDTQYF
d_call: NA; v_call: TRBV11-3; j_call: TRBJ2-3; clone_size: NA; cdr3_nt: TGTGCCAGCAGCCAAGGGTGGATCCCCACAGATACGCAGTATTTT; cdr3_aa: CASSQGWIPTDTQYF
d_call: TRBD1; v_call: TRBV5-6; j_call: TRBJ2-7; clone_size: NA; cdr3_nt: TGTGCCAGCAGCTTTCGAGGTTACGGACAGGAAGGCTACGAGCAGTACTTC; cdr3_aa: CASSFRGYGQEGYEQYF
d_call: NA; v_call: TRBV29-1; j_call: TRBJ2-7; clone_size: many; cdr3_nt: TGCAGCGCTTTGGGGGATGGCTACGAGCAGTACTTC; cdr3_aa: CSALGDGYEQYF
d_call: TRBD1; v_call: TRBV29-1; j_call: TRBJ2-5; clone_size: NA; cdr3_nt: TGCAGCGTTACGGAAACCGGCAGGGGGTCGGAGACCCAGTACTTC; cdr3_aa: CSVTETGRGSETQYF
d_call: NA; v_call: TRBV2; j_call: TRBJ2-1; clone_size: NA; cdr3_nt: TGTGCCAGCGCTCGGGACGACCTCAATGAGCAGTTCTTC; cdr3_aa: CASARDDLNEQFF
d_call: TRBD2; v_call: TRBV7-8; j_call: TRBJ2-7; clone_size: once; cdr3_nt: TGTGCCAGCAGCTTAGGACTAGCGGGAGACGAGCAGTACTTC; cdr3_aa: CASSLGLAGDEQYF
d_call: TRBD1; v_call: TRBV2; j_call: TRBJ2-2; clone_size: NA; cdr3_nt: TGTGCCAGCACCACGGACAGGGTGGGCACCGGGGAGCTGTTTTTT; cdr3_aa: CASTTDRVGTGELFF
d_call: NA; v_call: TRBV7-6; j_call: TRBJ2-3; clone_size: NA; cdr3_nt: TGTGCCAGCAGCCCCGGGACTGCAAACACAGATACGCAGTATTTT; cdr3_aa: CASSPGTANTDTQYF
d_call: TRBD1; v_call: TRBV5-8; j_call: TRBJ2-3; clone_size: NA; cdr3_nt: TGTGCCAGCAGCTTGATAGGGGGCAACACAGATACGCAGTATTTT; cdr3_aa: CASSLIGGNTDTQYF
d_call: NA; v_call: TRBV7-9; j_call: TRBJ2-1; clone_size: NA; cdr3_nt: TGTGCCAGCAGCTTAGACCAGGGATTCGGGTTCGGCAATGAGCAGTTCTTC; cdr3_aa: CASSLDQGFGFGNEQFF
d_call: NA; v_call: TRBV7-9; j_call: TRBJ2-5; clone_size: NA; cdr3_nt: TGTGCCAGCAGCTTCCTTAGCGGAGGGGGGGAGACCCAGTACTTC; cdr3_aa: CASSFLSGGGETQYF
d_call: NA; v_call: TRBV7-9; j_call: TRBJ1-1; clone_size: NA; cdr3_nt: TGTGCCAGCAGCCGAACCGGGAGCATAATTGGAGCTTTCTTT; cdr3_aa: CASSRTGSIIGAFF
d_call: NA; v_call: TRBV12-5; j_call: TRBJ1-2; clone_size: NA; cdr3_nt: TGTGCTAGTGCCTTGGACAGCTACTATGGCTACACCTTC; cdr3_aa: CASALDSYYGYTF
d_call: TRBD1; v_call: TRBV5-1; j_call: TRBJ1-1; clone_size: NA; cdr3_nt: TGCGCCAGCAGCATTAGACAGGGTTTGAACACTGAAGCTTTCTTT; cdr3_aa: CASSIRQGLNTEAFF
d_call: NA; v_call: TRBV7-2; j_call: TRBJ2-3; clone_size: once; cdr3_nt: TGTGCCAGCAGCCTAGGGGAAAGCCTCACAGATACGCAGTATTTT; cdr3_aa: CASSLGESLTDTQYF
d_call: NA; v_call: TRBV5-4; j_call: TRBJ2-7; clone_size: once; cdr3_nt: TGTGCCAGCAGCTTTGGCGGAAACTACGAGCAGTACTTC; cdr3_aa: CASSFGGNYEQYF
d_call: NA; v_call: TRBV28; j_call: TRBJ2-6; clone_size: NA; cdr3_nt: TGTGCCAGCAGTTCTCCCGGGGCCTCTGGGGCCAACGTCCTGACTTTC; cdr3_aa: CASSSPGASGANVLTF
d_call: NA; v_call: TRBV5-1; j_call: TRBJ2-7; clone_size: many; cdr3_nt: TGCGCCAGCAGCCAAGGCCGGGTTTCGGGCGAGCAGTACTTC; cdr3_aa: CASSQGRVSGEQYF
d_call: NA; v_call: TRBV2; j_call: TRBJ1-1; clone_size: many; cdr3_nt: TGTGCCAGCAGTGAAAATCCAGGGAGGATGGTGAACACTGAAGCTTTCTTT; cdr3_aa: CASSENPGRMVNTEAFF
d_call: TRBD1; v_call: TRBV4-1; j_call: TRBJ1-5; clone_size: NA; cdr3_nt: TGCGCCAGCAGCCAGGGCAGGGGGACGAGCAATCAGCCCCAGCATTTT; cdr3_aa: CASSQGRGTSNQPQHF
d_call: NA; v_call: TRBV6-1; j_call: TRBJ1-3; clone_size: NA; cdr3_nt: TGTGCCAGCGGCAATTCTGGAAACACCATATATTTT; cdr3_aa: CASGNSGNTIYF
d_call: TRBD1; v_call: TRBV5-5; j_call: TRBJ2-2; clone_size: NA; cdr3_nt: TGTGCCAGCAGCTCCACGGGACAGGGGGCGCGGACCGGGGAGCTGTTTTTT; cdr3_aa: CASSSTGQGARTGELFF
d_call: TRBD1; v_call: TRBV7-8; j_call: TRBJ2-5; clone_size: NA; cdr3_nt: TGTGCCAGCAGCTTTGACAGGGACAGGGGGCAAGAGACCCAGTACTTC; cdr3_aa: CASSFDRDRGQETQYF
d_call: TRBD1; v_call: TRBV6-6; j_call: TRBJ2-7; clone_size: many; cdr3_nt: TGTGCCAGCAGTTACACATTCCAGGGGGTAATCTTC; cdr3_aa: CASSYTFQGVIF
d_call: NA; v_call: TRBV28; j_call: TRBJ2-1; clone_size: NA; cdr3_nt: TGTGCCAGCAGCCGAGCCCGAGGGGATGAGCAGTTCTTC; cdr3_aa: CASSRARGDEQFF
d_call: TRBD2; v_call: TRBV29-1; j_call: TRBJ2-3; clone_size: NA; cdr3_nt: TGCAGCGTCCCCCTAAGCGGGAGGGCGACAGATACGCAGTATTTT; cdr3_aa: CSVPLSGRATDTQYF
d_call: TRBD1; v_call: TRBV11-3; j_call: TRBJ2-5; clone_size: NA; cdr3_nt: TGTGCCAGCAGCAACGGACAGGGGGAGACCCAGTACTTC; cdr3_aa: CASSNGQGETQYF
d_call: TRBD1; v_call: TRBV5-1; j_call: TRBJ2-1; clone_size: NA; cdr3_nt: TGCGCCAGCAGCTACTTCCAGGGACAGGGTACGGATGAGCAGTTCTTC; cdr3_aa: CASSYFQGQGTDEQFF
d_call: NA; v_call: TRBV5-8; j_call: TRBJ1-5; clone_size: NA; cdr3_nt: TGTGCCAGCAGCTTTGACAGCGGCTTTAGCAATCAGCCCCAGCATTTT; cdr3_aa: CASSFDSGFSNQPQHF
d_call: NA; v_call: TRBV6-5; j_call: TRBJ2-7; clone_size: NA; cdr3_nt: TGTGCCAGCAGCCTGACAGGTTACGAGCAGTACTTC; cdr3_aa: CASSLTGYEQYF
d_call: TRBD1; v_call: TRBV18; j_call: TRBJ2-7; clone_size: NA; cdr3_nt: TGTGCCAGCTCACCGAGTTACAGGGGCTACGAGCAGTACTTC; cdr3_aa: CASSPSYRGYEQYF
d_call: TRBD1; v_call: TRBV7-9; j_call: TRBJ1-2; clone_size: NA; cdr3_nt: TGTGCCAGCAGCCCCTCCGGGACAGGGGGAGGGTATGGCTACACCTTC; cdr3_aa: CASSPSGTGGGYGYTF
d_call: NA; v_call: TRBV9; j_call: TRBJ2-5; clone_size: NA; cdr3_nt: TGTGCCAGCAGCGTAGGGGCTGGGGGCGGAATCGGAGAGACCCAGTACTTC; cdr3_aa: CASSVGAGGGIGETQYF
d_call: NA; v_call: TRBV5-4; j_call: TRBJ1-3; clone_size: few; cdr3_nt: TGTGCCAGCAGCACGGGCCCTGAAAACACCATATATTTT; cdr3_aa: CASSTGPENTIYF
d_call: NA; v_call: TRBV18; j_call: TRBJ2-7; clone_size: NA; cdr3_nt: TGTGCCAGCTCACCATTCCCACCCTACGAGCAGTACTTC; cdr3_aa: CASSPFPPYEQYF
d_call: TRBD2; v_call: TRBV7-8; j_call: TRBJ2-1; clone_size: NA; cdr3_nt: TGTGCCAGCAGCACGGGACTAGCGGGATCCTTCCATGAGCAGTTCTTC; cdr3_aa: CASSTGLAGSFHEQFF
d_call: NA; v_call: TRBV7-2; j_call: TRBJ2-7; clone_size: NA; cdr3_nt: TGTGCCAGCAGCTCGACTTACGGGACCGACTACGAGCAGTACTTC; cdr3_aa: CASSSTYGTDYEQYF
d_call: NA; v_call: TRBV7-2; j_call: TRBJ1-2; clone_size: NA; cdr3_nt: TGTGCCAGCAGCTTAGGGGGGGCGGCCTATGGCTACACCTTC; cdr3_aa: CASSLGGAAYGYTF
d_call: NA; v_call: TRBV6-1; j_call: TRBJ2-1; clone_size: NA; cdr3_nt: TGTGCCAGCAGTGAACGTAAGGGGCCGGGGAGGGGGAATGAGCAGTTCTTC; cdr3_aa: CASSERKGPGRGNEQFF
d_call: NA; v_call: TRBV6-1; j_call: TRBJ1-2; clone_size: NA; cdr3_nt: TGTGCCAGCAACTCACGGGGACTGAACTATGGCTACACCTTC; cdr3_aa: CASNSRGLNYGYTF
d_call: NA; v_call: TRBV28; j_call: TRBJ1-5; clone_size: NA; cdr3_nt: TGTGCCAGCAGTAACAGGATCCCGAACCAGCCCCAGCATTTT; cdr3_aa: CASSNRIPNQPQHF
d_call: NA; v_call: TRBV5-1; j_call: TRBJ2-7; clone_size: NA; cdr3_nt: TGCGCCAGCAGCGAGCCGGTTCGGGACGAGCAGTACTTC; cdr3_aa: CASSEPVRDEQYF
d_call: NA; v_call: TRBV18; j_call: TRBJ2-7; clone_size: few; cdr3_nt: TGTGCCAGCTCACCTCTACCGGAGTTTGGGGAGCAGTACTTC; cdr3_aa: CASSPLPEFGEQYF
d_call: TRBD1; v_call: TRBV28; j_call: TRBJ1-3; clone_size: once; cdr3_nt: TGTGCCAGCGGGGGGACAGGCGGTCTCTTGAACACCATATATTTT; cdr3_aa: CASGGTGGLLNTIYF
d_call: NA; v_call: TRBV28; j_call: TRBJ2-3; clone_size: once; cdr3_nt: TGTGCCAGCAGTTCCTACCTACGACCGAGCACAGATACGCAGTATTTT; cdr3_aa: CASSSYLRPSTDTQYF